This T cell receptor (beta chain) was recovered during a study of blood T cell repertoires in COVID-19 (dated by TCRdb to about 2020). Context from the whole study: The collaborator samples originated in the United States, Italy and Spain and spanned the acute and convalescent phases of COVID-19. The material from the prospective study consisted of cDNA or gDNA derived from T cells, B-cell-depleted T cells, or PBMCs. Deeply sampled blood TCRbeta repertoires from subjects exposed to, actively infected with, or recovered from COVID-19 were included in the dataset. A freely available public database, intended as a resource for researchers studying the immune response to SARS-CoV-2, is where the repertoires were released. Samples came from the ongoing ImmuneRACE study (first 160 participants) plus 1,254 subjects from 6 global collaborators. A de-identified subject ID, COVID-19 status, age in years and sex were almost always included in the sample metadata. Where available, HLA class I and class II types were obtained from metadata supplied by the sample provider rather than from assay-based typing.

From the germline V gene (reference sequence), CDR1 is LNHDA and CDR2 is SQIVND. From the cysteine through the phenylalanine, the CDR3 covers 13 amino acids. Here the CDR3 DNA is all that survives: 39 bases in frame from base 1. V and J lose 5 bases and 7 bases, and a span of 14 bases separates them. The immunoSEQ Assay, a bias-controlled multiplex PCR, was used to amplify TCRbeta CDR3 regions from genomic DNA. The original methods were these. Nucleated cell counts per sample were estimated from amplification of reference gene primers within the assay. Sequence reads were collapsed and filtered to measure the absolute abundance of every unique TCRbeta CDR3 rearrangement. For each sample, productive Simpson clonality was calculated as the square root of Simpson's diversity index across productive rearrangements. This is the immuneACCESS table as TCRdb keeps it, with only in-frame sequences that have V and J called. A part of the clones is gone; compared with another copy, unresolved V genes explain less than half, and the rest is unexplained. V and J calls and clone size are given by that table; D and trimming were obtained from the DNA. This sample is represented by about 190,000 clones; about 77% of them were singletons. The ten most abundant clones make up about 3% of the sample.

A note on this clone: The antigen this receptor binds is unknown. No base-level quality is on record; no much larger clone is a single base apart.

The collaborating institutions used their own protocols to collect whole blood in K2EDTA tubes. For TCRbeta analysis, collaborator samples were shipped as frozen whole blood, as isolated PBMCs, or as DNA extracted from either sample type. What the study reported, not specific to this receptor: Clinical and demographic metadata were provided uncurated, with the amount varying by source and participant.

The sequence was obtained from a woman at least 80 years old with active or convalescent COVID-19. This chain is built from TRBV19 and TRBJ1-1, with no confidently assigned D gene. Material: peripheral blood. The DNA sequence reads TGTGCCAGTAGTTCCCCGCGGGGAAATGAAGCTTTCTTT. Its amino acids are CASSSPRGNEAFF.